The 9 T cell receptor beta chains given below trace back to one sample, sequenced in a study of metastatic and nonmetastatic thyroid tumors. Thyroid surgery took place with no prior treatment in any patient. TCRdb re-clonotyped the PCR reads through MiXCR. The data contain about 20,000 clones, about a third of them singletons. Sequencing was carried out using blood. The source is a male donor with papillary thyroid cancer or a benign thyroid nodule (not recorded which). Some clones in this sample may be carry-over from other donors' samples.

This sequence joins TRBV5-1 and TRBJ1-1, with a weak D call TRBD1 (6 bases). Trimming removed 5 bases at V and 4 bases at J, with 18 bases between. The CDR3 sequence is 15 residues long. Per germline, CDR1 SGHRS and CDR2 YFSETQ. The CDR3 loop is CASRGSGGLTTEAFF. The CDR3 DNA sequence: TGCGCCAGCAGAGGTTCGGGGGGCTTGACCACTGAAGCTTTCTTT.

V is TRBV5-1 and J is TRBJ2-3; 9 positions match TRBD1. In germline, CDR1 is SGHRS, CDR2 YFSETQ. The CDR3 is 14 amino acids. The V segment lost 4 bases and the J segment 4 bases; nucleotides outside the gene matches: 4. The CDR3 region is CASSIQGAADTQYF. The CDR3 region has the DNA TGCGCCAGCAGCATACAGGGGGCGGCAGATACGCAGTATTTT. Full variable domain (outside the CDR3, taken from reference TRBV5-1 and TRBJ2-3): KAGVTQTPRYLIKTRGQQVTLSCSPISGHRSVSWYQQTPGQGLQFLFEYFSETQRNKGNFPGRFSGRQFSNSRSEMNVSTLELGDSALYLCASSIQGAADTQYFGPGTRLTVL.

This clone was observed many times. This could be a read error, since a much larger clone is one nucleotide away. The V call is TRBV5-6, the J call TRBJ1-6; 7 nucleotides match TRBD1. There are 16 residues in the CDR3. Germline CDR1 SGHDT, CDR2 YYEEEE. V gave up 4 bases and J gave up 9 bases; unmatched junction bases: 13. The CDR3 bases are TGTGCCAGCAGCATCACGACAGGGCCCCACCCTTCACCCCTCCACTTT. Protein sequence: CASSITTGPHPSPLHF.

This clone is medium-sized (0.01 to 0.1%) by share. The V and J genes are TRBV27 and TRBJ1-1, with 8 nucleotides matching TRBD1. CDR3 size: 12 residues. Germline CDR1 and CDR2: MNHEY and SMNVEV (reference sequence). The V and J ends lost 6 bases and 5 bases, in that order; junction bases with no gene match: 2. Written as DNA, the CDR3 is TGTGCCAGCAGCGGACAGGGTACTGAAGCTTTCTTT. Its protein product is CASSGQGTEAFF.

The rearrangement links TRBV7-2 to TRBJ1-2; D remains ambiguous. In germline, CDR1 is SGHTA, CDR2 FQGNSA. The CDR3 consists of 13 residues. V was clipped by 4 bases and J by 2 bases, with 8 bases between them. CDR3 region: CASSSGRNYGYTF. Written as DNA, the CDR3 is TGTGCCAGCAGCTCTGGACGGAACTATGGCTACACCTTC.

This rearrangement joins TRBV18 to TRBJ1-4, with D hard to call. Trimming pared 3 bases from V and 4 bases from J, leaving 9 bases between. Germline V CDR1 and CDR2: KGHSH, LQKENI. This CDR3 is built from 14 residues. CDR3 sequence: CASSPRLNNEKLFF. The CDR3 DNA sequence: TGTGCCAGCTCACCGAGGCTTAATAATGAAAAACTGTTTTTT.

The chain couples TRBV3-1 to TRBJ2-1; 7 bases line up with TRBD2. There are 16 residues in the CDR3. V lost 4 bases and J lost 6; bases outside the gene matches: 12. Germline V gene sequence: CDR1 LGHDT, CDR2 YNNKEL (reference sequence). CDR3 DNA: TGTGCCAGCAGCCCGAACCTGGGGGGGAGGGCCAATGAGCAGTTCTTC. It specifies CASSPNLGGRANEQFF.

This clone came up a few times. The rearrangement links TRBV6-1 to TRBJ1-2; no reliable D call. Germline CDR1 reads MNHNS; CDR2 reads SASEGT. Between the trimmed V and J ends, which lost 2 bases and 2 bases, there was a span of 12 bases. The CDR3 is made up of 15 amino acids. The DNA of the CDR3 is TGTGCCAGCAGTGAATACGAGGGAACCAACTATGGCTACACCTTC. Residues: CASSEYEGTNYGYTF.

By share, this clone ranks as medium-sized. V and J are TRBV6-5 and TRBJ1-2; weak D call: TRBD1 (5 bases). This CDR3 has 17 amino acids. V lost 3 bases to trimming and J lost 5 bases, with 22 bases between them. Germline lookup yields CDR1 MNHEY and CDR2 SVGAGI. The CDR3 DNA reads TGTGCCAGCAGTTATGGGGCGGTGGGGATGGGAGGGTATGGCTACACCTTC. Protein product: CASSYGAVGMGGYGYTF.